These 16 T cell receptor beta chains came from one sample sequenced in a study of blood T cell repertoires in COVID-19. The repertoire was sequenced with immunoSEQ multiplex PCR; TCRdb's copy has only in-frame clones and lacks some. The sample has 250,000 to 300,000 clones, 75% to 90% seen once; the top ten hold approximately 2%. The material sequenced was PBMCs or T cells enriched from blood (not recorded which). The receptors were sampled from a woman aged 50 to 60 who had recovered from COVID-19.

This clone came up once. V usage is TRBV7-9 and J usage is TRBJ1-2, with D possibly matching TRBD1 (6 bases). The CDR3 has 13 amino acids. Germline V gene sequence: CDR1 SEHNR, CDR2 FQNEAQ (reference sequence). V lost 5 bases and J 2 bases, leaving 9 bases between the germline ends. CDR3 coding DNA: TGTGCCAGCAGCGATACAGGGAACTATGGCTACACCTTC. It yields the protein CASSDTGNYGYTF. Based on the CDR3 plus reference TRBV7-9 and TRBJ1-2, the full variable domain is DTGVSQNPRHKITKRGQNVTFRCDPISEHNRLYWYRQTLGQGPEFLTYFQNEAQLEKSRLLSDRFSAERPKGSFSTLEIQRTEQGDSAMYLCASSDTGNYGYTFGSGTRLTVV.

V is TRBV10-3 and J is TRBJ2-3; D perhaps matches TRBD1 (5 bases). V lost 5 bases, J lost 5 bases, and 14 bases lay in between. The CDR3 spans 14 residues. Germline loops: CDR1 ENHRY, CDR2 SYGVKD. The CDR3 DNA is TGTGCCATCAGTAATCAGGGATCCCTAGATACGCAGTATTTT. Its protein is CAISNQGSLDTQYF.

This sequence joins TRBV7-2 and TRBJ1-1; the match to TRBD1 covers 8 bases. V trimming: 1 base; J trimming: 8 bases; junction bases outside the gene matches: 3. The CDR3 sequence is 13 residues long. Germline values: CDR1 SGHTA, CDR2 FQGNSA. CDR3 region: CASSLVQGAEAFF. The CDR3 nucleotides are TGTGCCAGCAGCTTAGTCCAGGGGGCGGAAGCTTTCTTT.

This clone was seen only a few times. V usage is TRBV28 and J usage is TRBJ2-7, with 11 bases fitting TRBD2. CDR3 length: 15 residues. The junction had 3 bases not matched to a gene; V was cut back by 3 bases and J by 2 bases. Germline V lookup: CDR1 MDHEN, CDR2 SYDVKM. CDR3 sequence (DNA): TGTGCCAGCAGTTTGGTGGGACTAGCGGCCTACGAGCAGTACTTC. It encodes CASSLVGLAAYEQYF.

The chain couples TRBV5-1 to TRBJ1-3, with 12 bases fitting TRBD1. This CDR3 is 16 amino acids long. Per the germline V gene, CDR1 is SGHRS and CDR2 is YFSETQ. The J segment lost 4 bases and the V segment lost 4 bases, leaving 6 bases of the junction unmatched. CDR3 sequence: CASSPGQGAFGNTIYF. CDR3 in DNA: TGCGCCAGCAGCCCGGGACAGGGGGCCTTCGGAAACACCATATATTTT.

This clone has more than one count but fewer than ten. The CDR3 reads CASRGDEQFF. The CDR3 nucleotides are TGTGCCAGCCGGGGGGATGAGCAGTTCTTC. This chain joins TRBV21-1 and TRBJ2-1; TRBD2 is taken as the D call from the table, unchecked against the DNA. TRBV21-1 is assigned pseudogene status. The length of the CDR3 is 10 residues.

The CDR3 protein is CASGRQGAEGEKLFF. As DNA, the CDR3 is TGTGCCAGCGGCCGACAGGGGGCAGAGGGTGAAAAACTGTTTTTT. V is TRBV2 and J is TRBJ1-4; 10 bases fit TRBD1. This CDR3 has 15 amino acids. V was clipped by 8 bases and J by 7 bases; unmatched bases: 10. CDR1 SNHLY and CDR2 FYNNEI come from the germline V gene.

The rearrangement links TRBV15 to TRBJ1-6, with TRBD1 matching 8 bases. The CDR3 runs to 15 residues. Losses at the gene ends were 0 bases for V and 7 bases for J; bases not matched to a gene: 2. Germline V lookup: CDR1 LNHNV, CDR2 YYDKDF (reference sequence). The CDR3 coding sequence is TGTGCCACCAGCAGAGAGGACAGGGTAAATTCACCCCTCCACTTT. Encoded protein: CATSREDRVNSPLHF.

This chain joins TRBV24-1 and TRBJ2-1, with 8 bases aligning to TRBD1. The CDR3 contains 15 residues. V was clipped by 5 bases and J by 2 bases; unmatched bases: 4. CDR1 is KGHDR, CDR2 SFDVKD, per germline. CDR3 loop: CATSGQGIAYNEQFF. DNA for the CDR3: TGTGCCACCAGTGGACAGGGGATTGCCTACAATGAGCAGTTCTTC.

The V gene is TRBV28, the J gene TRBJ1-5, with TRBD1 matching over 8 bases. There are 15 residues in the CDR3. In germline, CDR1 is MDHEN, CDR2 SYDVKM. J was trimmed by 6 bases and V by 2 bases; bases with no gene match: 6. CDR3 in amino acids: CASSLDRGLGQPQHF. In nucleotides, the CDR3 is TGTGCCAGCAGTTTAGACAGGGGCCTAGGTCAGCCCCAGCATTTT.

The chain employs TRBV25-1 and TRBJ2-3; 14 positions match TRBD2. The CDR3 has 16 residues. The junction had 3 bases not matched to a gene; V was cut back by 2 bases and J by 5 bases. Germline V gene sequence: CDR1 MGHDK, CDR2 SYGVNS. In DNA, the CDR3 is TGTGCCAGCAGTGAACCGGGACTAGCGGGAGTAGATACGCAGTATTTT. Translation gives CASSEPGLAGVDTQYF.

V usage is TRBV5-1 and J usage is TRBJ1-2; 8 bases match TRBD1. V dropped 4 bases and J dropped 2; count of bases not matched to a gene: 7. This CDR3 has 15 amino acids. In germline, CDR1 is SGHRS, CDR2 YFSETQ. The CDR3 here is CASSPTGGINYGYTF. The CDR3 nucleotides read TGCGCCAGCAGCCCAACAGGGGGAATCAACTATGGCTACACCTTC.

The V call is TRBV5-1, the J call TRBJ1-3; 7 bases agree with TRBD1. In germline, CDR1 is SGHRS, CDR2 YFSETQ. There are 16 residues in the CDR3. Trimming removed 2 bases from V and 0 bases from J; junction bases left unmatched: 5. Here the CDR3 reads CASSFGQAGSGNTIYF. The DNA for the CDR3 is TGCGCCAGCAGCTTTGGACAGGCAGGCTCTGGAAACACCATATATTTT.

The chain uses TRBV28 and TRBJ1-1; 9 positions match TRBD1. The germline V gene has CDR1 MDHEN and CDR2 SYDVKM. This CDR3 comprises 14 residues. V shed 7 bases and J 2 bases; nucleotides not matched to a gene: 5. The CDR3 loop reads CASKHRGLNTEAFF. The CDR3 DNA follows: TGTGCCAGCAAGCACAGGGGGCTTAACACTGAAGCTTTCTTT.

This sequence joins TRBV28 and TRBJ2-3; 9 bases agree with TRBD2. The CDR3 covers 15 residues. Germline CDR1 is MDHEN and CDR2 is SYDVKM. J was trimmed by 4 bases and V by 3 bases; bases with no gene match: 5. CDR3 residues: CASSFVAGVPDTQYF. The CDR3 region has the DNA TGTGCCAGCAGTTTCGTAGCGGGAGTCCCAGATACGCAGTATTTT.

J is TRBJ2-7 and V is TRBV10-1, with D perhaps TRBD2 (7 bases). Trimming took 6 bases from V and 4 from J, leaving 16 bases between them. Germline V lookup: CDR1 WNHNN, CDR2 SYGVQD (reference sequence). This CDR3 is built from 14 residues. This CDR3 is CASSPRGPRYEQYF. CDR3 nucleotide sequence: TGCGCCAGCAGCCCGCGGGGGCCTAGATACGAGCAGTACTTC.